This T cell receptor (beta chain) was captured in a study of shared clonotypes between healthy human individuals. Per germline, CDR1 SGHTA and CDR2 FQGNSA. Trimming removed 3 bases from V and 5 bases from J; junction bases left unmatched: 5. The CDR3 runs to 16 residues. Profiled with immunoSEQ multiplex PCR; TCRdb holds only in-frame clones, not every one. Counted here are over a million clones, around 82% occurring once; the ten biggest clones make up around 0.6%. The chain is built from TRBV7-2 and TRBJ2-5; 14 positions agree with TRBD2. Sequencing was performed on memory CD4+ T cells from PBMCs. Regarding subset: CD45RA-negative fraction. The sequence was collected from a man aged 18 to 29 in good health. Some clones in this sample may be carry-over from other donors' samples. The DNA of the CDR3 is TGTGCCAGCAGCTTCAGACTAGCGGGAGGGGGGGAGACCCAGTACTTC. Protein: CASSFRLAGGGETQYF. Drawing the rest from reference TRBV7-2 and TRBJ2-5, the complete variable domain is GAGVSQSPSNKVTEKGKDVELRCDPISGHTALYWYRQSLGQGLEFLIYFQGNSAPDKSGLPSDRFSAERTGGSVSTLTIQRTQQEDSAVYLCASSFRLAGGGETQYFGPGTRLLVL.